This entry lists 25 T cell receptor beta chains sequenced from one sample in a study of cytomegalovirus exposure and HLA in healthy donors. The PCR contained 60 Vbeta and 13 Jbeta primers. Clones were sequenced by immunoSEQ multiplex PCR, and TCRdb holds only the in-frame ones, with some missing. The table lists fewer than 95,000 clones, approximately 83% of them singletons. The sample consisted of PBMCs. These receptors were collected from a man aged 40-55 years in good health and CMV-seronegative.

The chain joins TRBV6-1 to TRBJ1-5; TRBD1 might be the D (6 bases). Germline V gene sequence: CDR1 MNHNS, CDR2 SASEGT. This CDR3 comprises 16 residues. The V and J ends lost 4 bases and 2 bases respectively, with 15 bases between them. The CDR3 is CASSATGGLGNQPQHF. In nucleotides, the CDR3 is TGTGCCAGCAGTGCCACGGGGGGCCTCGGCAATCAGCCCCAGCATTTT.

The V and J genes are TRBV25-1 and TRBJ2-5; the D gene is possibly TRBD2 (5 bases). The CDR3 loop spans 11 amino acids. Germline CDR1 is MGHDK and CDR2 is SYGVNS. V was trimmed by 4 bases and J by 11 bases, leaving 11 bases between them. The CDR3 nucleotides read TGTGCCAGCAGTGCACTAGTGGAGCAGTACTTC. Its translation: CASSALVEQYF. Combining the CDR3 with reference TRBV25-1 and TRBJ2-5 gives the whole variable domain EADIYQTPRYLVIGTGKKITLECSQTMGHDKMYWYQQDPGMELHLIHYSYGVNSTEKGDLSSESTVSRIRTEHFPLTLESARPSHTSQYLCASSALVEQYFGPGTRLLVL.

Only a few counts were recorded for this clone. This chain joins TRBV7-9 and TRBJ2-7, with TRBD1 matching 9 bases. After removal of 7 bases from V and 0 bases from J, the junction contained 16 bases not matched to a gene. Germline V gene sequence: CDR1 SEHNR, CDR2 FQNEAQ (reference sequence). CDR3 size: 18 residues. The CDR3 nucleotides read TGTGCCAGCATCGATTCCCGGGACAGGGATTGGGGCTCCTACGAGCAGTACTTC. It codes for CASIDSRDRDWGSYEQYF.

The chain joins TRBV7-5 to TRBJ1-6; the DNA was not compared with TRBD1, the D call given in the table. TRBV7-5 is a pseudogene segment. The CDR3 sequence is 17 residues long. In DNA form, the CDR3 reads TGTGTCAGAAGCTCCCGGCCCCCAGGGGCCTTCGGTTCACCCCTCCACTTT. It is translated as CVRSSRPPGAFGSPLHF.

The chain joins TRBV18 to TRBJ2-2, with TRBD2 matching 12 bases. CDR3 length: 17 residues. Germline V gene lookup returns CDR1 KGHSH and CDR2 LQKENI. V gave up 3 bases and J gave up 0 bases; unmatched junction bases: 2. CDR3 sequence (DNA): TGTGCCAGCTCACCGAGGACTAGCGGGACGAACACCGGGGAGCTGTTTTTT. Its protein product is CASSPRTSGTNTGELFF.

This sequence joins TRBV28 and TRBJ1-5; D might be TRBD1 (5 bases). From germline, CDR1 is MDHEN and CDR2 SYDVKM. The V end was cut by 3 bases, the J end by 2 bases, with 14 bases between. This CDR3 has 16 amino acids. Written as DNA, the CDR3 is TGTGCCAGCAGTTTTTTAATTCGGGGGGGCAATCAGCCCCAGCATTTT. Its translation: CASSFLIRGGNQPQHF.

This rearrangement joins TRBV5-1 to TRBJ1-1, with D tentatively TRBD1 (6 bases). Germline CDR1 and CDR2: SGHRS and YFSETQ. This CDR3 comprises 14 residues. V was pared by 3 bases and J by 1 base, with 10 bases between. The CDR3 DNA reads as TGCGCCAGCAGCTCAGGGGCCCCGAACACTGAAGCTTTCTTT. As protein: CASSSGAPNTEAFF. The full variable domain, with the rest looked up from reference TRBV5-1 and TRBJ1-1, is KAGVTQTPRYLIKTRGQQVTLSCSPISGHRSVSWYQQTPGQGLQFLFEYFSETQRNKGNFPGRFSGRQFSNSRSEMNVSTLELGDSALYLCASSSGAPNTEAFFGQGTRLTVV.

The chain joins TRBV28 to TRBJ1-3, with a possible D match to TRBD1 (5 bases). The CDR3 has 14 amino acids. From germline, CDR1 is MDHEN and CDR2 SYDVKM. The V end was cut by 3 bases, the J end by 3 bases, with 9 bases between. The CDR3 is CASSLAGYGNTIYF. CDR3 DNA: TGTGCCAGCAGTTTGGCAGGGTATGGAAACACCATATATTTT.

The chain joins TRBV5-6 to TRBJ1-2; no clear D. Looked up from germline, CDR1 is SGHDT and CDR2 is YYEEEE. CDR3 length equals 11 residues. Trimming removed 1 base at V and 14 bases at J, with 12 bases between. CDR3 coding DNA: TGTGCCAGCAGCTTGTCTGTCGAGCGAACCTTC. Translating gives CASSLSVERTF.

This chain uses TRBV4-3 with TRBJ2-7, with 8 bases fitting TRBD1. The CDR3 has 18 amino acids. The V and J ends lost 1 base and 2 bases, in that order; junction bases with no gene match: 13. CDR1 is LGHNA and CDR2 is YSLEER in the germline V gene. In nucleotides, the CDR3 is TGCGCCAGCAGCCAAGCAGACCCAGGGGGCGTTAGGACCTACGAGCAGTACTTC. It specifies CASSQADPGGVRTYEQYF.

V is TRBV6-5 and J is TRBJ2-5; D unclear. The V and J ends lost 6 bases and 6 bases respectively, with 8 bases between them. The germline V gene has CDR1 MNHEY and CDR2 SVGAGI. The CDR3 runs 11 residues. The CDR3 sequence: CASRLYQTQYF. DNA of the CDR3: TGTGCCAGCAGGCTATACCAGACCCAGTACTTC.

This clone has only one observation. This rearrangement joins TRBV25-1 to TRBJ1-4; TRBD1 might be the D (6 bases). The CDR3 runs to 16 residues. V was clipped by 5 bases and J by 10 bases, with 23 bases between them. Looked up from germline, CDR1 is MGHDK and CDR2 is SYGVNS. CDR3 region: CASSKGHTAAYGKLFF. The DNA for the CDR3 is TGTGCCAGCAGTAAGGGACATACGGCCGCTTATGGAAAACTGTTTTTT.

V and J are TRBV27 and TRBJ1-5; 8 nucleotides align to TRBD1. Germline V gene lookup returns CDR1 MNHEY and CDR2 SMNVEV (reference sequence). The CDR3 spans 15 residues. With 5 bases clipped from V and 2 bases from J, the junction kept 5 bases outside the gene matches. The CDR3 DNA reads TGTGCCAGCAGTGACGTGACAGGGGGCAATCAGCCCCAGCATTTT. This codes for CASSDVTGGNQPQHF.

Only one count was recorded for this clone. This chain joins TRBV6-5 and TRBJ2-7, with 7 bases aligning to TRBD1. V dropped 4 bases and J dropped 5; count of bases not matched to a gene: 8. The CDR3 sequence is 14 residues long. CDR1 is MNHEY, CDR2 SVGAGI, per germline. CDR3 nucleotide sequence: TGTGCCAGCAGTTTGACAGGGTTGGACCACGAGCAGTACTTC. This gives the protein CASSLTGLDHEQYF.

The chain joins TRBV5-1 to TRBJ2-5, with D hard to call. CDR3 length: 13 residues. Trimming took 4 bases from V and 5 from J, leaving 12 bases between them. Germline V gene data show CDR1 as SGHRS and CDR2 as YFSETQ. The CDR3 spells CASSGHRFETQYF. Here the CDR3 DNA reads TGCGCCAGCAGCGGCCACCGTTTCGAGACCCAGTACTTC.

The chain joins TRBV9 to TRBJ1-2, with D maybe TRBD1 (6 bases). This CDR3 has 13 amino acids. In germline, CDR1 is SGDLS, CDR2 YYNGEE. Trimming removed 0 bases from V and 7 bases from J, with 10 bases in between. The CDR3: CASSVGRGPGYTF. CDR3 nucleotides: TGTGCCAGCAGCGTAGGGCGGGGGCCTGGCTACACCTTC.

This clone has more than one count but fewer than ten. J is TRBJ1-2 and V is TRBV7-2, with D possibly matching TRBD1 (6 bases). CDR3 length equals 17 residues. Trimming took off 6 bases at V and 0 bases at J, with 20 bases between the two ends. Germline lookup yields CDR1 SGHTA and CDR2 FQGNSA. The CDR3 protein is CASSTRARGGANYGYTF. CDR3 in DNA: TGTGCCAGCAGTACCCGAGCGAGGGGGGGGGCTAACTATGGCTACACCTTC.

The chain is built from TRBV5-5 and TRBJ2-3, with 12 bases lining up with TRBD2. The J segment lost 0 bases and the V segment lost 3 bases, leaving 5 bases of the junction unmatched. The germline V gene encodes CDR1 SGHKS and CDR2 YYEKEE (reference sequence). This CDR3 region has 17 residues. CDR3 loop: CASSSRTSGASTDTQYF. The CDR3, as DNA: TGTGCCAGCAGCTCAAGGACTAGCGGGGCTAGCACAGATACGCAGTATTTT.

This chain joins TRBV18 and TRBJ2-5, with TRBD1 identical over 7 bases. The CDR3 consists of 14 residues. V dropped 6 bases and J dropped 1; count of bases not matched to a gene: 5. CDR1 and CDR2 (germline): KGHSH, LQKENI. As DNA, the CDR3 is TGTGCCAGCTCCCCCGGGACAGTCCAAGAGACCCAGTACTTC. Translated: CASSPGTVQETQYF.

As regards this clone: This sample includes further DNA sequences coding for the same CDR3. V gene TRBV21-1 combines with J gene TRBJ2-5; the table names TRBD1, a call not compared with the DNA. TRBV21-1 is a documented pseudogene. This CDR3 has 16 amino acids. Written as DNA, the CDR3 is TGTGCCAGCAGCAAAGGGGCGGACAGGAACGAAGAGACCCAGTACTTC. Translating it yields CASSKGADRNEETQYF.

The CDR3 DNA reads as TGTGCCAGCAGCTTAGCGAGGCGGACAGACTTCTACGAGCAGTACTTC. This sequence encodes CASSLARRTDFYEQYF. The chain joins TRBV7-2 to TRBJ2-7, with a weak D call TRBD1 (6 bases). Trimming took 0 bases from V and 3 from J, leaving 15 bases between them. The CDR3 is 16 amino acids. From germline, CDR1 is SGHTA and CDR2 FQGNSA. The full variable domain, in which reference TRBV7-2 and TRBJ2-7 provide the parts outside the CDR3, is GAGVSQSPSNKVTEKGKDVELRCDPISGHTALYWYRQSLGQGLEFLIYFQGNSAPDKSGLPSDRFSAERTGGSVSTLTIQRTQQEDSAVYLCASSLARRTDFYEQYFGPGTRLTVT.

This clone was observed once. V gene TRBV7-3 combines with J gene TRBJ2-3; TRBD1 matches at 10 bases. Germline V gene sequence: CDR1 SGHTA, CDR2 FQGTGA. Trimming cost V 2 bases and J 5 bases; bases outside gene matches: 4. The CDR3 extends over 15 amino acids. CDR3 residues: CASSLAGTGEDTQYF. CDR3 DNA: TGTGCCAGCAGCTTAGCCGGGACAGGGGAAGATACGCAGTATTTT.

This chain uses TRBV5-1 with TRBJ2-1; D gene unclear. The V end was cut by 6 bases, the J end by 5 bases, with 15 bases between. The CDR3 is 14 amino acids. Looked up from germline, CDR1 is SGHRS and CDR2 is YFSETQ. The CDR3 DNA is TGCGCCAGCACACTGGGCTCAATAAACAATGAGCAGTTCTTC. It specifies CASTLGSINNEQFF.

This chain connects TRBV9 to TRBJ2-2; a possible D gene is TRBD1 (6 bases). Germline V gene sequence: CDR1 SGDLS, CDR2 YYNGEE. Trimming stripped 0 bases from V and 4 bases from J, with 10 bases between. The CDR3 totals 15 residues. The CDR3 DNA is TGTGCCAGCAGCGTAGACAGGGCGGCCACCGGGGAGCTGTTTTTT. It yields the protein CASSVDRAATGELFF.

The sample holds a few counts of this clone. V is TRBV27 and J is TRBJ1-1; 8 bases agree with TRBD1. V was clipped by 3 bases and J by 5 bases; unmatched bases: 2. The CDR3 runs to 13 residues. In germline, CDR1 is MNHEY, CDR2 SMNVEV (reference sequence). CDR3 sequence (DNA): TGTGCCAGCAGTTTTACAGGGGGGACTGAAGCTTTCTTT. Encoded protein: CASSFTGGTEAFF.